These 2 T cell receptor beta chains came from one sample sequenced in a study of cytomegalovirus exposure and HLA in healthy donors. TCRdb's copy holds only in-frame clones and misses some; the assay was immunoSEQ multiplex PCR. The sample consists of about 82,000 clones, 90% to 95% of them appearing once. Sequences were obtained from PBMCs. The receptors originated from a man aged 18 to 29 in good health and CMV-seronegative.

The chain combines TRBV23-1 with TRBJ1-5; D is possibly TRBD1 (5 bases). TRBV23-1 is an ORF; its function is uncertain. The CDR3 runs 19 residues. The germline V and J ends were trimmed by 4 bases and 2 bases, with 24 bases remaining between them. CDR3 DNA sequence: TGCGCCAGCAGTCCTCTAGGACGGTACACGGGGGAAGGCAATCAGCCCCAGCATTTT. The encoded protein is CASSPLGRYTGEGNQPQHF.

This sequence joins TRBV30 and TRBJ2-5, with a weak D call TRBD1 (5 bases). The DNA matches TRBJ2-7 better at its end, which makes the J call doubtful. The CDR3 is 15 residues long. Germline V gives CDR1 GTSNPN, CDR2 SVGIG (reference sequence). CDR3 coding DNA: TGTGCCTGGAGTGTTCCGCGGCAGGGCGGCTACGAGCAGTACTTC. It is translated as CAWSVPRQGGYEQYF.